This T cell receptor (beta chain) was sequenced for a study of CXCR3-negative and CXCR3-positive naive CD8 T cells. The CDR3 is 15 amino acids. From germline, CDR1 is MDHEN and CDR2 SYDVKM. UMI-labeled 5' RACE yielded the TRB cDNA libraries. TCRdb reprocessed the 5' RACE reads and reports one entry per CDR3 protein, with no DNA. The sample includes 150,000 or so distinct CDR3 sequences. As regards this clonotype: The target antigen is unknown.

Study results and limitations: When CXCR3-positive naive cells were set against CXCR3-negative naive cells, the former had more hydrophobic TRB CDR3s.

The sequenced material came from naive CXCR3+ CD8+ T cells from blood. As to subset: CD45RO-CCR7+CD27+CD95- naive CD8+ T cells expressing CXCR3 (TNR3+). The sequence derives from a human donor in good health. Some clones in this sample may be carry-over from other donors' samples. This chain links TRBV28 with TRBJ2-1; TCRdb names TRBD1, which stays unverified in the absence of DNA. This CDR3 is CASSLSGLSYNEQFF.